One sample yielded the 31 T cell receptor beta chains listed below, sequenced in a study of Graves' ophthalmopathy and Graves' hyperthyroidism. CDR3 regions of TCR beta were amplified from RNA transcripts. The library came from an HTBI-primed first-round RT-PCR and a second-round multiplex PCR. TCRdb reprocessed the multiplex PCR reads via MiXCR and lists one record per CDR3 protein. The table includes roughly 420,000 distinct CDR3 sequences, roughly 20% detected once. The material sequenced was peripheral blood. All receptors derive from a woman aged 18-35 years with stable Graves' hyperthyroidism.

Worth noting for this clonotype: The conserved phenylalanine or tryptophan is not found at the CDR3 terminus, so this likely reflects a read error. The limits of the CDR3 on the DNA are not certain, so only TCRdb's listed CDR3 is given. CDR3 protein: CASTTSAGELLL. The rearrangement uses TRBV12-3 or TRBV12-4 and TRBJ2-2; the table's D gene call, TRBD2, was not cross checked with the DNA. The CDR3 adds up to 12 amino acids, both ends counted.

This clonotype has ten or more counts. CDR3 in amino acids: CASEGSGGFYEQYF. CDR3 nucleotide sequence: TGTGCCAGCGAAGGCTCCGGGGGTTTCTACGAGCAGTACTTC. The chain uses TRBV2 and TRBJ2-7; a weak D match, TRBD2 (6 bases). Germline CDR1 is SNHLY and CDR2 is FYNNEI. The CDR3 totals 14 residues. The V and J ends lost 8 bases and 3 bases respectively, with 17 bases between them.

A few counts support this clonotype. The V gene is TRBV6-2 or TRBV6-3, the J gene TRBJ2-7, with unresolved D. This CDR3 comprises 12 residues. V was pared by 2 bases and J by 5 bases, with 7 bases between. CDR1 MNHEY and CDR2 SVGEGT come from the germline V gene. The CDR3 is CASSYHVNEQYF. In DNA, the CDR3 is TGTGCCAGCAGTTACCATGTTAACGAGCAGTACTTC.

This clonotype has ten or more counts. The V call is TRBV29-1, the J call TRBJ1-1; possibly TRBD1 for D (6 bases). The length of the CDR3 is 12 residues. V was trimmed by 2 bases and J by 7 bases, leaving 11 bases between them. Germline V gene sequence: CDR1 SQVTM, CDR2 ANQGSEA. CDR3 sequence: CSVEPGGIEAFF. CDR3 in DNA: TGCAGCGTTGAACCGGGGGGCATTGAAGCTTTCTTT. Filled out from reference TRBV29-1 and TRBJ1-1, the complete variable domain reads SAVISQKPSRDICQRGTSLTIQCQVDSQVTMMFWYRQQPGQSLTLIATANQGSEATYESGFVIDKFPISRPNLTFSTLTVSNMSPEDSSIYLCSVEPGGIEAFFGQGTRLTVV.

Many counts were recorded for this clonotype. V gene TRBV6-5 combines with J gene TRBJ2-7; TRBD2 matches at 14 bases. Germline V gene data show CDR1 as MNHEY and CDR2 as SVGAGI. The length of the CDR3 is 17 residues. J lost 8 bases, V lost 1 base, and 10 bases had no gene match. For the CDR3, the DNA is TGTGCCAGCAGTTACTGGGCCCCGGGACTAGCGGGAGCCCAGCAGTACTTC. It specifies CASSYWAPGLAGAQQYF.

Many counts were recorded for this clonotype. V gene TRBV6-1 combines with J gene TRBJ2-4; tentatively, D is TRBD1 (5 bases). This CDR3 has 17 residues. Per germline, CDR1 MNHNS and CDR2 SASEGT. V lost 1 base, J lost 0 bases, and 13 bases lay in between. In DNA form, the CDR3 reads TGTGCCAGCAGTGAAGGGTTTGGGGCAACAGCCAAAAACATTCAGTACTTC. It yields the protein CASSEGFGATAKNIQYF.

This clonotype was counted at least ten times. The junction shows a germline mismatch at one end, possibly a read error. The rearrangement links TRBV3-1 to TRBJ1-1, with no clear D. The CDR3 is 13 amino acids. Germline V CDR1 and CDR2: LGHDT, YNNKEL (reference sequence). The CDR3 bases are TGCGCCAGCAGCCAAGTGTTGAACACTGAAGCTTTCTTT. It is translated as CASSQVLNTEAFF.

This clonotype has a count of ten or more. CDR3 coding DNA: TGCGCCAGCAGCTCTTACAGGACACCCTACGAGCAGTACTTC. It translates to CASSSYRTPYEQYF. The V and J genes are TRBV5-1 and TRBJ2-7; tentatively, D is TRBD1 (5 bases). V lost 3 bases, J lost 2 bases, and 12 bases lay in between. This CDR3 is built from 14 residues. From germline, CDR1 is SGHRS and CDR2 YFSETQ.

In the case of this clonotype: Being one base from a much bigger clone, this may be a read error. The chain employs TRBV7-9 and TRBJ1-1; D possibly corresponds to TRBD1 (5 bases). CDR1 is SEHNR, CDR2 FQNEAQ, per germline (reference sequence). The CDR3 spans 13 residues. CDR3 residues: CSSTAGGNTEAFF. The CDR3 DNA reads TGTTCCAGCACCGCGGGGGGGAACACTGAAGCTTTCTTT.

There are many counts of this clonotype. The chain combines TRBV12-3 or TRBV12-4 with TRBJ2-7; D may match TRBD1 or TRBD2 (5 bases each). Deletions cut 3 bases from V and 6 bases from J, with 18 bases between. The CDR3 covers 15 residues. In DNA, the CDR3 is TGTGCCAGCAGTTTTCGAGTCAGGGAGATTAGCGAGCAGTACTTC. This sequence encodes CASSFRVREISEQYF.

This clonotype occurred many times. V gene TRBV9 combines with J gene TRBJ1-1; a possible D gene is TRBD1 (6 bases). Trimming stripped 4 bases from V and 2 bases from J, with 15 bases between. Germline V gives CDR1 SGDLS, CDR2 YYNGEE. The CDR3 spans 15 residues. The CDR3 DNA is TGTGCCAGCAGCCTTACGGACAGTCGCAACACTGAAGCTTTCTTT. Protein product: CASSLTDSRNTEAFF.

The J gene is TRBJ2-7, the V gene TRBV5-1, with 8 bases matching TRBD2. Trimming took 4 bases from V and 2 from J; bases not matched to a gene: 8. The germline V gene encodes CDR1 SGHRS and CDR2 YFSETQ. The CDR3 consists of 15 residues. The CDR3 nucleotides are TGCGCCAGCAGCCTTAGCGGGGCAAAAACCTACGAGCAGTACTTC. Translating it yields CASSLSGAKTYEQYF.

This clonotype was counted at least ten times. Here the CDR3 reads CAWSVHAGGYSYEQYF. The CDR3, as DNA: TGTGCCTGGAGTGTACACGCGGGAGGTTACTCCTACGAGCAGTACTTC. The genes are TRBV30 and TRBJ2-7; 8 positions match TRBD2. Germline CDR1 reads GTSNPN; CDR2 reads SVGIG (reference sequence). Trimming took 0 bases from V and 0 from J; bases not matched to a gene: 7. The CDR3 length is 16 residues.

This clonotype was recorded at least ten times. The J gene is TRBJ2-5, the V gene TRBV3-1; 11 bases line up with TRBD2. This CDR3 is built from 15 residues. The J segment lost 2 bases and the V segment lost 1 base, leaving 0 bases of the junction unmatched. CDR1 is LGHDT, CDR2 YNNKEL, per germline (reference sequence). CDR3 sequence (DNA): TGTGCCAGCAGCCAAGCTAGCGGGGGGCAAGAGACCCAGTACTTC. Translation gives CASSQASGGQETQYF.

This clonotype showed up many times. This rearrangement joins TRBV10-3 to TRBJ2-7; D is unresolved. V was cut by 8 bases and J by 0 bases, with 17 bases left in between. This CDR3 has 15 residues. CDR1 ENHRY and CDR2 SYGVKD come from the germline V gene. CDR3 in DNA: TGTGCCATCTTCACCGTTGCGGCAGGCTCCTACGAGCAGTACTTC. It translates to CAIFTVAAGSYEQYF.

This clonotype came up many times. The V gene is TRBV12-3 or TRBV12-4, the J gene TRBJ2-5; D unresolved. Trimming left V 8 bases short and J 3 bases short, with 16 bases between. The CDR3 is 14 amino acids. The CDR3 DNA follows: TGTGCCAGCGGTTCGGACCACCGGGAAGAGACCCAGTACTTC. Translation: CASGSDHREETQYF.

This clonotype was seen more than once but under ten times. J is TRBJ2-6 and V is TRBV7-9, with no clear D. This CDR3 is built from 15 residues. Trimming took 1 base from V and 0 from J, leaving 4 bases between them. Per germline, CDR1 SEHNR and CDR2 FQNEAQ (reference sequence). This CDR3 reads CASSLGFSGANVLTF. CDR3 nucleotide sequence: TGTGCCAGCAGCTTAGGGTTCTCTGGGGCCAACGTCCTGACTTTC.

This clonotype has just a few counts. CDR3 nucleotides: TGTGCCAGCAGCTGGTCGTCTGGAAACACCATATATTTT. Translated, it gives CASSWSSGNTIYF. This rearrangement joins TRBV7-8 to TRBJ1-3; D is undetermined. V gave up 4 bases and J gave up 1 base, with 5 bases separating them. CDR1 SGHVS and CDR2 FQNEAQ come from the germline V gene. This CDR3 contains 13 residues.

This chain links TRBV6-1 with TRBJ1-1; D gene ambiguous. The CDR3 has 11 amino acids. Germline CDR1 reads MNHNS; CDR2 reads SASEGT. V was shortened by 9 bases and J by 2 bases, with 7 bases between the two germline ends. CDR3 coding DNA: TGTGCCAGACACCACAACACTGAAGCTTTCTTT. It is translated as CARHHNTEAFF.

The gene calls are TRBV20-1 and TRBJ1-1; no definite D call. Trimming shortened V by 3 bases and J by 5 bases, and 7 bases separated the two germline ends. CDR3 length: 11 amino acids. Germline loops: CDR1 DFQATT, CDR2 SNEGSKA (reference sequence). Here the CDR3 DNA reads TGCAGTGCTAGGGCGACGACTGAAGCTTTCTTT. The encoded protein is CSARATTEAFF.

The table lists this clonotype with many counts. For the CDR3, the DNA is TGTGCCAGCAGCCGGGACAGGGGTGGCGAGCAGTACTTC. It specifies CASSRDRGGEQYF. This sequence joins TRBV7-2 and TRBJ2-7; 10 bases are a match to TRBD1. The junction had 4 bases not matched to a gene; V was cut back by 5 bases and J by 6 bases. The CDR3 is made up of 13 amino acids. Germline values: CDR1 SGHTA, CDR2 FQGNSA. Using reference TRBV7-2 and TRBJ2-7 for the parts outside the CDR3, the full variable domain is GAGVSQSPSNKVTEKGKDVELRCDPISGHTALYWYRQSLGQGLEFLIYFQGNSAPDKSGLPSDRFSAERTGGSVSTLTIQRTQQEDSAVYLCASSRDRGGEQYFGPGTRLTVT.

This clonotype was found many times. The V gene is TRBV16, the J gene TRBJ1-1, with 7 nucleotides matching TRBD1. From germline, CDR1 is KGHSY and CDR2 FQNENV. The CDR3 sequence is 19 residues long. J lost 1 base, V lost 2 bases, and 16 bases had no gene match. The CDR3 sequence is CASSQQASQGGDWNTEAFF. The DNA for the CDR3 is TGTGCCAGCAGCCAACAGGCCAGTCAGGGGGGGGATTGGAACACTGAAGCTTTCTTT.

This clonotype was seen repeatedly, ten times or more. Here the CDR3 DNA reads TGTGCCACCAGCAGATCTACAGGGGTTAACACTGAAGCTTTCTTT. Protein product: CATSRSTGVNTEAFF. The chain joins TRBV15 to TRBJ1-1; 7 nucleotides agree with TRBD1. Looked up from germline, CDR1 is LNHNV and CDR2 is YYDKDF (reference sequence). The length of the CDR3 is 15 residues. The junction had 5 bases not matched to a gene; V was cut back by 2 bases and J by 2 bases.

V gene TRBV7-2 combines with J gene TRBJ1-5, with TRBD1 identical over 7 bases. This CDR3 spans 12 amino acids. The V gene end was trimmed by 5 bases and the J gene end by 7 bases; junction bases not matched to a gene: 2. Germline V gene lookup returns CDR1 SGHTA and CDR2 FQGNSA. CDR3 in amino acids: CASSEQGQPQHF. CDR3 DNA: TGTGCCAGCAGCGAACAGGGGCAGCCCCAGCATTTT.

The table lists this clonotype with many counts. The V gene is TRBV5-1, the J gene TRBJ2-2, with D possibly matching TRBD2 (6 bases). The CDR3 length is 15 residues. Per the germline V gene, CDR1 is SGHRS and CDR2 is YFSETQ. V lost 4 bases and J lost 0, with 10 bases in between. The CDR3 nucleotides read TGCGCCAGCAGCCGGGCGGGACCGAACACCGGGGAGCTGTTTTTT. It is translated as CASSRAGPNTGELFF.

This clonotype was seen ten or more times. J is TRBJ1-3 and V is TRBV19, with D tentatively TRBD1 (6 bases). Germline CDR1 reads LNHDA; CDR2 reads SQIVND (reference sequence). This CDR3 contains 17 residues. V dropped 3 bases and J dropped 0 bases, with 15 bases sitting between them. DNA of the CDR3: TGTGCCAGTAGTATTCCGCGGACAGTCGCCTCTGGAAACACCATATATTTT. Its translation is CASSIPRTVASGNTIYF.

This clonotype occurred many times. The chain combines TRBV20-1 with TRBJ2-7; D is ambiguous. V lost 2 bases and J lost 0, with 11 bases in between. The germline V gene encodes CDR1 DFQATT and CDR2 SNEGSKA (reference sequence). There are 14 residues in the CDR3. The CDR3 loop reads CSARFLESSYEQYF. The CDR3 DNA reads TGCAGTGCTAGATTCCTAGAGAGCTCCTACGAGCAGTACTTC.

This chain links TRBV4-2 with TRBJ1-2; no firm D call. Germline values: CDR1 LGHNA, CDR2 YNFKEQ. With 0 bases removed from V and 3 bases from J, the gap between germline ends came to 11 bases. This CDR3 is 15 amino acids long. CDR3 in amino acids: CASSQDGSDDYGYTF. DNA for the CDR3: TGTGCCAGCAGCCAAGATGGGTCCGATGACTATGGCTACACCTTC.

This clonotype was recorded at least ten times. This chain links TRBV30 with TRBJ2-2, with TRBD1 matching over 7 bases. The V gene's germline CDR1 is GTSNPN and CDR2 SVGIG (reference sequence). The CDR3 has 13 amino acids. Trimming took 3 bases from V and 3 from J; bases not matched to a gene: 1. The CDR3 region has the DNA TGTGCCTGGAGCACAGGGGACACCGGGGAGCTGTTTTTT. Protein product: CAWSTGDTGELFF.

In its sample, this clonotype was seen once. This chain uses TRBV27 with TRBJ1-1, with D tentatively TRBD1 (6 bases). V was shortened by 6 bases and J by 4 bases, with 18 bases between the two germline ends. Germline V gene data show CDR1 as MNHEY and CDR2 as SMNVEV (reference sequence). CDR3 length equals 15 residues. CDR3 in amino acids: CASRVSTLTGTEAFF. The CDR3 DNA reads TGTGCCAGCAGGGTAAGCACCCTGACAGGCACTGAAGCTTTCTTT.

The CDR3 loop is CASDVGDYEQYF. The CDR3 nucleotides are TGTGCCAGCGATGTCGGTGACTACGAGCAGTACTTC. The V gene is TRBV6-1, the J gene TRBJ2-7; D is unclear. The V and J ends lost 8 bases and 3 bases respectively, with 11 bases between them. The CDR3 loop spans 12 amino acids. CDR1 is MNHNS and CDR2 is SASEGT in the germline V gene.